Listed below are T cell receptor beta chains from one sample, sequenced in a study of blood T cells in healthy people across ages. TCRdb passed the 5' RACE reads through MiXCR, listing each CDR3 protein once. Among roughly 2 million distinct CDR3 sequences listed, 49% were seen once. The sample comprised blood. The receptor source for this set is a woman in her forties in good health. The CDR3 runs from the conserved cysteine through the conserved F or W. A D gene is named only where the DNA matches it firmly. Not every row has a clone size; where given, it reads once, few, many or a size class.

v_gene: TRBV18
d_gene: TRBD1
j_gene: TRBJ2-7
abundance: .
CDR3aa: CASSPHRGLEQYF
CDR3nt: TGTGCCAGCTCACCACACAGGGGGCTCGAGCAGTACTTC

v_gene: TRBV5-1
d_gene: TRBD1
j_gene: TRBJ1-6
abundance: .
CDR3aa: CASSLPGQMNSPLHF
CDR3nt: TGCGCCAGCAGCCTCCCGGGACAGATGAATTCACCCCTCCACTTT

v_gene: TRBV4-1
d_gene: .
j_gene: TRBJ2-7
abundance: few
CDR3aa: CASSQDQRGSYEQYF
CDR3nt: TGCGCCAGCAGCCAAGATCAACGGGGCTCCTACGAGCAGTACTTC

v_gene: TRBV11-2
d_gene: .
j_gene: TRBJ2-4
abundance: .
CDR3aa: CANSPRGRGLEQYF
CDR3nt: TGTGCCAACAGCCCTAGAGGTAGGGGTTTGGAGCAGTACTTC

v_gene: TRBV20-1
d_gene: TRBD2
j_gene: TRBJ2-3
abundance: few
CDR3aa: CGVERGGTDTQYF
CDR3nt: TGCGGCGTGGAGCGGGGCGGCACAGATACGCAGTATTTT

v_gene: TRBV27
d_gene: .
j_gene: TRBJ1-6
abundance: .
CDR3aa: CASSLFGGNSPLHF
CDR3nt: TGTGCCAGCAGTCTATTCGGGGGGAATTCACCCCTCCACTTT

v_gene: TRBV4-1
d_gene: .
j_gene: TRBJ1-2
abundance: .
CDR3aa: CASSQIGPGGYTF
CDR3nt: TGCGCCAGCAGCCAAATCGGGCCGGGTGGCTACACCTTC

v_gene: TRBV28
d_gene: .
j_gene: TRBJ1-4
abundance: .
CDR3aa: CASSSFRGVGDNNEKLFF
CDR3nt: TGTGCCAGCAGTTCCTTTCGCGGCGTAGGGGATAATAATGAAAAACTGTTTTTT

v_gene: TRBV20-1
d_gene: .
j_gene: TRBJ1-2
abundance: .
CDR3aa: CSASTPAYGYTF
CDR3nt: TGCAGTGCTTCCACGCCAGCCTATGGCTACACCTTC

v_gene: TRBV20-1
d_gene: .
j_gene: TRBJ1-5
abundance: .
CDR3aa: CSARVRQSSQPQHF
CDR3nt: TGCAGTGCTAGAGTTCGCCAAAGCAGTCAGCCCCAGCATTTT

v_gene: TRBV12-3/TRBV12-4
d_gene: .
j_gene: TRBJ1-2
abundance: many
CDR3aa: CASSRTGGGYGYTF
CDR3nt: TGTGCCAGCAGCCGTACAGGTGGGGGATATGGCTACACCTTC

v_gene: TRBV6-5
d_gene: TRBD2
j_gene: TRBJ2-3
abundance: .
CDR3aa: CASSPRLGLAGNTQYF
CDR3nt: TGTGCCAGCAGTCCTCGCCTGGGACTAGCGGGGAATACGCAGTATTTT

v_gene: TRBV20-1
d_gene: .
j_gene: TRBJ2-5
abundance: .
CDR3aa: CSASKFPRGPLVTQYF
CDR3nt: TGCAGTGCCAGTAAATTCCCTAGAGGGCCTCTGGTGACCCAGTACTTC

v_gene: TRBV7-9
d_gene: .
j_gene: TRBJ2-2
abundance: few
CDR3aa: CASSLQDTGELFF
CDR3nt: TGTGCCAGCAGCTTGCAAGACACCGGGGAGCTGTTTTTT

v_gene: TRBV20-1
d_gene: .
j_gene: TRBJ2-1
abundance: few
CDR3aa: CSARGFGNEQFF
CDR3nt: TGCAGTGCTAGAGGGTTCGGAAATGAGCAGTTCTTC

v_gene: TRBV7-2
d_gene: .
j_gene: TRBJ1-1
abundance: .
CDR3aa: CASSLAIANRNTEAFF
CDR3nt: TGTGCCAGCAGCTTAGCGATAGCAAATAGGAACACTGAAGCTTTCTTT

v_gene: TRBV7-2
d_gene: TRBD2
j_gene: TRBJ2-1
abundance: .
CDR3aa: CASSPTSGGGRYNEQFF
CDR3nt: TGTGCCAGCAGCCCGACTAGCGGGGGGGGGCGATACAATGAGCAGTTCTTC

v_gene: TRBV20-1
d_gene: .
j_gene: TRBJ2-3
abundance: few
CDR3aa: CSAPLLGTTDTQYF
CDR3nt: TGCAGTGCTCCGCTGTTGGGGACCACAGATACGCAGTATTTT

v_gene: TRBV28
d_gene: TRBD2
j_gene: TRBJ2-5
abundance: .
CDR3aa: CASSFQTSGDLQETQYF
CDR3nt: TGTGCCAGCAGTTTCCAGACTAGCGGGGACCTCCAAGAGACCCAGTACTTC

v_gene: TRBV7-9
d_gene: .
j_gene: TRBJ1-2
abundance: once
CDR3aa: CASSPWVDRNYYGYTF
CDR3nt: TGTGCCAGCAGCCCGTGGGTAGACAGGAACTACTATGGCTACACCTTC

v_gene: TRBV6-5
d_gene: .
j_gene: TRBJ1-6
abundance: .
CDR3aa: CASSYGQAYNSPLHF
CDR3nt: TGTGCCAGCAGTTACGGGCAGGCCTATAATTCACCCCTCCACTTT

v_gene: TRBV15
d_gene: .
j_gene: TRBJ2-7
abundance: few
CDR3aa: CATSSGAGREQYF
CDR3nt: TGTGCCACCAGCAGTGGGGCGGGACGCGAGCAGTACTTC

v_gene: TRBV6-6
d_gene: TRBD1
j_gene: TRBJ1-2
abundance: .
CDR3aa: CASSYYSVRDSGGYTF
CDR3nt: TGTGCCAGCAGTTACTACTCCGTCCGGGACAGTGGCGGCTACACCTTC

v_gene: TRBV29-1
d_gene: TRBD2
j_gene: TRBJ2-5
abundance: .
CDR3aa: CSVTTSGGIQETQYF
CDR3nt: TGCAGCGTCACCACTAGCGGGGGGATCCAAGAGACCCAGTACTTC

v_gene: TRBV6-6
d_gene: TRBD1
j_gene: TRBJ1-5
abundance: .
CDR3aa: CASSYLLQGGNQPQHF
CDR3nt: TGTGCCAGCAGTTACTTACTCCAGGGGGGGAATCAGCCCCAGCATTTT

v_gene: TRBV7-2
d_gene: .
j_gene: TRBJ2-5
abundance: .
CDR3aa: CASSPRNLYQETQYF
CDR3nt: TGTGCCAGCAGTCCAAGGAACTTGTACCAAGAGACCCAGTACTTC

v_gene: TRBV20-1
d_gene: .
j_gene: TRBJ1-2
abundance: few
CDR3aa: CSAFPFTEGYTF
CDR3nt: TGCAGTGCTTTTCCCTTCACGGAGGGCTACACCTTC

v_gene: TRBV20-1
d_gene: .
j_gene: TRBJ2-5
abundance: few
CDR3aa: CSASELGSGKETQYF
CDR3nt: TGCAGTGCTAGCGAGCTCGGTTCGGGGAAAGAGACCCAGTACTTC

v_gene: TRBV27
d_gene: .
j_gene: TRBJ2-6
abundance: few
CDR3aa: CASSLDGVGANVLTF
CDR3nt: TGTGCCAGCAGTTTGGATGGGGTCGGGGCCAACGTCCTGACTTTC

v_gene: TRBV20-1
d_gene: TRBD2
j_gene: TRBJ2-5
abundance: many
CDR3aa: CSARRGGQETQYF
CDR3nt: TGCAGTGCTAGGCGGGGGGGCCAAGAGACCCAGTACTTC

v_gene: TRBV28
d_gene: .
j_gene: TRBJ2-3
abundance: .
CDR3aa: CASSLTAEKSTQYF
CDR3nt: TGTGCCAGCAGCCTGACAGCGGAGAAAAGTACGCAGTATTTT

v_gene: TRBV7-9
d_gene: .
j_gene: TRBJ2-3
abundance: few
CDR3aa: CASNRDRITDTQYF
CDR3nt: TGTGCCAGCAACCGGGACCGAATCACAGATACGCAGTATTTT

v_gene: TRBV3-1
d_gene: .
j_gene: TRBJ2-5
abundance: few
CDR3aa: CASSQVGSAEETQYF
CDR3nt: TGTGCCAGCAGCCAAGTCGGGAGCGCCGAAGAGACCCAGTACTTC

v_gene: TRBV20-1
d_gene: .
j_gene: TRBJ2-7
abundance: few
CDR3aa: CSAPKQGGEQYF
CDR3nt: TGCAGTGCTCCTAAACAGGGAGGCGAGCAGTACTTC

v_gene: TRBV20-1
d_gene: TRBD2
j_gene: TRBJ2-5
abundance: .
CDR3aa: CSARAHSGEETQYF
CDR3nt: TGCAGTGCTAGAGCGCATAGCGGGGAGGAGACCCAGTACTTC

v_gene: TRBV6-2/TRBV6-3
d_gene: .
j_gene: TRBJ2-5
abundance: .
CDR3aa: CAGGASSETQYF
CDR3nt: TGTGCCGGGGGGGCCTCCAGCGAGACCCAGTACTTC

v_gene: TRBV2
d_gene: .
j_gene: TRBJ2-4
abundance: few
CDR3aa: CASSASSGVPVNIQYF
CDR3nt: TGTGCCAGCAGTGCCTCCTCCGGGGTCCCCGTAAACATTCAGTACTTC

v_gene: TRBV4-3
d_gene: .
j_gene: TRBJ2-5
abundance: .
CDR3aa: CASSQDGEPGETQYF
CDR3nt: TGCGCCAGCAGCCAAGATGGGGAGCCGGGGGAGACCCAGTACTTC

v_gene: TRBV6-5
d_gene: .
j_gene: TRBJ2-7
abundance: .
CDR3aa: CASSYAALQDEQYF
CDR3nt: TGTGCCAGCAGTTACGCGGCACTTCAAGACGAGCAGTACTTC

v_gene: TRBV20-1
d_gene: .
j_gene: TRBJ1-4
abundance: once
CDR3aa: CSARDRNRGHEKLFF
CDR3nt: TGCAGTGCTAGAGACCGTAACAGAGGCCATGAAAAACTGTTTTTT

v_gene: TRBV20-1
d_gene: TRBD2
j_gene: TRBJ2-1
abundance: .
CDR3aa: CSAGLAGWNEQFF
CDR3nt: TGCAGTGCCGGACTAGCGGGGTGGAATGAGCAGTTCTTC